The following is a T cell receptor beta chain sequence with its context. Its matching antigen is unknown. Unique molecular identifiers featured in how the TCRbeta library was prepared. One entry per CDR3 protein, called by TCRdb with MiXCR from the PCR reads. There are about 78,000 distinct CDR3 sequences in the sample; 13% to 15% occur only once, and 25% to 30% lies in the top ten. The data derive from a study of T-cell reconstitution after alpha-beta-depleted transplantation in children. Points from the study as a whole: Day-60 TCRbeta diversity that was high in some patients was derived from surviving recipient T cells and thymic progenitors.

With 1 base removed from V and 1 base from J, the gap between germline ends came to 11 bases. Germline V CDR1 and CDR2: SGHVS, FQNEAQ. There are 15 residues in the CDR3. The chain is built from TRBV7-8 and TRBJ2-7; TRBD1 might be the D (6 bases). The source was PBMCs, mostly from graft donor cells, collected 180 days after TCRalphabeta/CD19-depleted stem cell transplant. The TCR was taken from a male patient aged 2-10 years who had a stem cell transplant for acute lymphoblastic leukemia, so the T cells may come from the graft donor. This CDR3 is CASSLVYRVSYEQYF. The CDR3 region has the DNA TGTGCCAGCAGCTTAGTCTACAGGGTATCCTACGAGCAGTACTTC.